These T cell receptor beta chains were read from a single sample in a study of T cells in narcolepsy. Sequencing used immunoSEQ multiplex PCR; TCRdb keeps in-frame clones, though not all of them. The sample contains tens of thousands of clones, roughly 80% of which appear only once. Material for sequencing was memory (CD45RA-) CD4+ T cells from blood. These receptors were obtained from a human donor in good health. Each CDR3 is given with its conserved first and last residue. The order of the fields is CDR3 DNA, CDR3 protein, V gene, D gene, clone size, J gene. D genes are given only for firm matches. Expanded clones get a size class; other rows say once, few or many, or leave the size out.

TGTGCCAGCAGTCCGGGACAGGGATACGGCTACACCTTC,CASSPGQGYGYTF,TRBV2,TRBD1,.,TRBJ1-2
TGTGCCAGCAGCGTAAATCCCGGGACTCCCCTCGAGCAGTACTTC,CASSVNPGTPLEQYF,TRBV7-3,.,few,TRBJ2-7
TGTGCCTGCATCGAAAACCCCGGGACTGAAGCTTTCTTT,CACIENPGTEAFF,TRBV30,.,.,TRBJ1-1
TGTGCCAGCAGTTTACGCCTGACTAGCACAGATACGCAGTATTTT,CASSLRLTSTDTQYF,TRBV28,.,.,TRBJ2-3
TGTGCCAGCAGCTTAGCGCCGGGAAACTCACCCCTCCACTTT,CASSLAPGNSPLHF,TRBV7-6,.,few,TRBJ1-6
TGCAGCGGCCTAACCGGGACAGGGCGCGAAAAACTGTTTTTT,CSGLTGTGREKLFF,TRBV29-1,TRBD1,once,TRBJ1-4
TGTGCCAGCGGTCGACAGGCTAATGAAAAACTGTTTTTT,CASGRQANEKLFF,TRBV2,.,once,TRBJ1-4
TGTGCCAGCAGCTTAGATGTCAGGAGCTCCTATAATTCACCCCTCCACTTT,CASSLDVRSSYNSPLHF,TRBV7-2,.,.,TRBJ1-6
TGTGCCACCAGAAGGGGGTACAATGAGCAGTTCTTC,CATRRGYNEQFF,TRBV19,.,.,TRBJ2-1
TGTGCCAGCACCGGCGGGACAGGGCCCCGCGAGCAGTACTTC,CASTGGTGPREQYF,TRBV28,TRBD1,.,TRBJ2-7
TGTGCCAGCAGGTCGGGCGGAGGGGGGGAGACCCAGTACTTC,CASRSGGGGETQYF,TRBV2,.,.,TRBJ2-5
TGTGCCGGCGGGGGAGTAGAGAATGAAAAACTGTTTTTT,CAGGGVENEKLFF,TRBV30,.,once,TRBJ1-4
TGTGCCAGCAGCAGTCGGGACACTAACTATGGCTACACCTTC,CASSSRDTNYGYTF,TRBV7-2,.,.,TRBJ1-2
TGTGCCAGCAGCCCCCGGCTAGGAGGAGAGACCCAGTACTTC,CASSPRLGGETQYF,TRBV5-4,.,.,TRBJ2-5
TGTGCCAGCAGTATGACTAGCGGGAGTTTTAATGAGCAGTTCTTC,CASSMTSGSFNEQFF,TRBV6-1,TRBD2,.,TRBJ2-1
TGTGCCAGCAGCACCGACAGGGAGGCCGATGGCTACACCTTC,CASSTDREADGYTF,TRBV7-9,TRBD1,few,TRBJ1-2
TGTGCCAGCAGCCGGGACCGTGGGGAAAGGAACGAGCAGTACTTC,CASSRDRGERNEQYF,TRBV5-4,.,.,TRBJ2-7
TGTGCCGCGGAGGGTCGGGGATCCGGGGCCAACGTCCTGACTTTC,CAAEGRGSGANVLTF,TRBV6-6,.,.,TRBJ2-6
TGTGCCAGCAGCTCGGATAGCGGGAGAGGGGGCAATGAGCAGTTCTTC,CASSSDSGRGGNEQFF,TRBV7-3,TRBD2,.,TRBJ2-1
TGCGCCAGCAGCTTCTTAGCCGGGGACAATGAGCAGTTCTTC,CASSFLAGDNEQFF,TRBV5-1,.,.,TRBJ2-1
TGTGCCAGCAGCTTATTCCAGCATTCGGGATACGAGCAGTACTTC,CASSLFQHSGYEQYF,TRBV11-1,.,.,TRBJ2-7
TGTGCCAGCAGTTTATGGGGGGTTAGCACCGGGGAGCTGTTTTTT,CASSLWGVSTGELFF,TRBV28,.,.,TRBJ2-2
TGTGCCAGCCGGACAGGGTATGGCTACGAGCAGTACTTC,CASRTGYGYEQYF,TRBV2,TRBD1,.,TRBJ2-7
TGTGCCTGGAGAGAGGGCCCCTGGCAGTATTTT,CAWREGPWQYF,TRBV30,.,.,TRBJ2-3
TGTGCCAGCAGCTTAATGAGGGCGGGAATAGCCAAAAACATTCAGTACTTC,CASSLMRAGIAKNIQYF,TRBV7-9,.,.,TRBJ2-4
TGCGCCAGCAGCCCGGGACTACTATCTCAAGAGACCCAGTACTTC,CASSPGLLSQETQYF,TRBV5-1,TRBD2,.,TRBJ2-5
TGTGCCAGCAGTTTAAGGGGAGAAGGACAGGGGAGAAACACCATATATTTT,CASSLRGEGQGRNTIYF,TRBV27,TRBD1,.,TRBJ1-3
TGTGCCATCAGTGAAGGACAGATTGAAGGAAACACCATATATTTT,CAISEGQIEGNTIYF,TRBV10-3,.,.,TRBJ1-3
TGTGCCATCAGTGACAGGGGAGAGACCCAGTACTTC,CAISDRGETQYF,TRBV10-3,.,.,TRBJ2-5
TGTGCCAGCAGCCCAAGGGGCGGTCTGACCGTAACAGATACGCAGTATTTT,CASSPRGGLTVTDTQYF,TRBV7-3,.,few,TRBJ2-3
TGTGCCAGCAGGGGGGGATACAATTCACCCCTCCACTTT,CASRGGYNSPLHF,TRBV6-6,.,.,TRBJ1-6
TGTGCCAGCAGTCCTGGGGGGGCTATCTCCTACGAGCAGTACTTC,CASSPGGAISYEQYF,TRBV27,.,.,TRBJ2-7
TGTGCCAGTAGTATTGACCCCCTAGCGCAGTTCTTC,CASSIDPLAQFF,TRBV19,.,few,TRBJ2-1
TGTGCCAGCAGCTTAGAGTACACCGGGGAGCTGTTTTTT,CASSLEYTGELFF,TRBV7-2,.,.,TRBJ2-2
TGTGCCAGTATCAGTCTAGCGGGGGGCTCCGGGGAGCTGTTTTTT,CASISLAGGSGELFF,TRBV27,TRBD2,.,TRBJ2-2
TGTGCCAGCAGCTTAGAAGCAGGGTGGGCGGATGGCTACACCTTC,CASSLEAGWADGYTF,TRBV7-9,.,.,TRBJ1-2
TGTGCCAGCAGCTTAGGACAGGGCTACAATGAGCAGTTCTTC,CASSLGQGYNEQFF,TRBV4-2,TRBD1,.,TRBJ2-1
TGTGCCAGCAGCCAAGACTTAGGCGGGGCTTACAATGAGCAGTTCTTC,CASSQDLGGAYNEQFF,TRBV4-2,.,.,TRBJ2-1
TGTGCCAGCAGCTCGATGGGGAGCTCCTACAATGAGCAGTTCTTC,CASSSMGSSYNEQFF,TRBV7-7,.,.,TRBJ2-1
TGTGCCAGCAGCGCAGCGGGACAGGGAGGCGGGAGTGGCTACACCTTC,CASSAAGQGGGSGYTF,TRBV7-2,TRBD1,.,TRBJ1-2
TGTGCCAGCAGCCACGGTCACGGCCAACGTGGGCAGTACTTC,CASSHGHGQRGQYF,TRBV28,.,.,TRBJ2-7
TGCGCCAGCAGCTCAGCGGCAGCCAAAAACATTCAGTACTTC,CASSSAAAKNIQYF,TRBV10-2,.,.,TRBJ2-4
TGTGCCAGCAGTTTATCCCCCCCCGGATCTGGTACGACCCAGTACTTC,CASSLSPPGSGTTQYF,TRBV27,.,once,TRBJ2-5
TGCGCCAGCAGCCAAGATTACGATAGCAATCAGCCCCAGCATTTT,CASSQDYDSNQPQHF,TRBV4-3,.,.,TRBJ1-5
TGTGCCAGCTCACCCACAGCCTACAATGAGCAGTTCTTC,CASSPTAYNEQFF,TRBV18,.,.,TRBJ2-1
TGTGCCAGTAGTGGACAGGGGGACTCTGGAAACACCATATATTTT,CASSGQGDSGNTIYF,TRBV19,TRBD1,.,TRBJ1-3
TGTGCCAGCAGTCTTAGTGCGTACGAGCAGTACTTC,CASSLSAYEQYF,TRBV28,.,few,TRBJ2-7
TGTGCCAGCAGCTTGGACCCCGGACAGGGGGCCTACGAGCAGTACTTC,CASSLDPGQGAYEQYF,TRBV5-4,TRBD1,.,TRBJ2-7
TGCGCCAGCAGCTTGACAGGCACTTATGGCTACACCTTC,CASSLTGTYGYTF,TRBV5-1,.,.,TRBJ1-2